Here is one TCR beta chain with its context. Its antigen is unidentified. Germline V lookup: CDR1 LNHNV, CDR2 YYDKDF (reference sequence). This CDR3 has 18 amino acids. J lost 6 bases, V lost 5 bases, and 19 bases had no gene match. Samples were assayed with immunoSEQ v3.0 at survey level. The protocol was immunoSEQ multiplex PCR, while the TCRdb copy is restricted to in-frame clones and leaves out a portion. The profile covers fewer than 2,000 clones, with almost 90% appearing a single time and 3.5% taken by the ten largest. The data were obtained in a study of long-term antiretroviral therapy in people with HIV. Study as a whole: By about a decade, the earliest samples predate the 2015 immediate-ART recommendation. Study-level points and caveats: Diversity went up after ART and still fell short of transplant donor controls.

The chain joins TRBV15 to TRBJ2-1, with 7 nucleotides matching TRBD2. This sequence was found in a woman in her forties or fifties with HIV. The sequencing here drew on unsorted PBMCs, taken 0.7 years after starting antiretroviral therapy. CDR3 amino acids: CATSQVGTKGGPSNEQFF. For the CDR3, the DNA is TGTGCCACCAGCCAGGTGGGGACTAAAGGCGGGCCTAGCAATGAGCAGTTCTTC.